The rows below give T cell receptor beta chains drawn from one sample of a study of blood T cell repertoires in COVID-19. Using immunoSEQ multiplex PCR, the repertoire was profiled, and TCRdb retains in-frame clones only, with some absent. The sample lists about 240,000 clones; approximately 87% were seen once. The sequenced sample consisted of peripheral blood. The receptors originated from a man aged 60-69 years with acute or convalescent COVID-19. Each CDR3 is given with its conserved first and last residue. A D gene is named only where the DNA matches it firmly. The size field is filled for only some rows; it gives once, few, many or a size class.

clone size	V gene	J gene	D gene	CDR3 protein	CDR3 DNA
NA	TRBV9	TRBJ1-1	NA	CASSVGADMNTEAFF	TGTGCCAGCAGCGTAGGTGCAGACATGAACACTGAAGCTTTCTTT
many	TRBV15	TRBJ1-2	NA	CATSDEEGFYGYTF	TGTGCCACATCAGACGAGGAGGGGTTCTATGGCTACACCTTC
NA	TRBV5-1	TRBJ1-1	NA	CASSTAGGAEAFF	TGCGCCAGCAGCACAGCCGGGGGGGCTGAAGCTTTCTTT
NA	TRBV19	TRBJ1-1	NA	CASRTWLDRRNTEAFF	TGTGCCAGTCGTACATGGCTAGACAGACGGAACACTGAAGCTTTCTTT
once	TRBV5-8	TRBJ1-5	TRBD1	CASSSGTGVENQPQHF	TGTGCCAGCAGCTCCGGGACAGGGGTGGAAAATCAGCCCCAGCATTTT
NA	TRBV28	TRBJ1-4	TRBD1	CASSSPGTGNEKLFF	TGTGCCAGCAGTTCTCCCGGGACAGGGAATGAAAAACTGTTTTTT
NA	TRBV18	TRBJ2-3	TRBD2	CASSPIGLAGSTDTQYF	TGTGCCAGCTCACCGATTGGACTAGCGGGAAGCACAGATACGCAGTATTTT
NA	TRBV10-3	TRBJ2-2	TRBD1	CAISGTGDAGELFF	TGTGCCATCAGTGGGACAGGGGACGCCGGGGAGCTGTTTTTT
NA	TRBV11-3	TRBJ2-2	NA	CASSLARTTTGELFF	TGTGCCAGCAGCCTAGCACGGACAACCACCGGGGAGCTGTTTTTT
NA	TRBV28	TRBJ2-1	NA	CASSLTDSYNEQFF	TGTGCCAGCAGTTTAACCGACAGTTACAATGAGCAGTTCTTC
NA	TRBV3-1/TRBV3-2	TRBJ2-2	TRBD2	CASSPRTSGRPAGELFF	TGTGCCAGCAGCCCCCGGACTAGCGGGAGGCCGGCCGGGGAGCTGTTTTTT
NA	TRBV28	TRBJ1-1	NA	CASSFSFGDGNTEAFF	TGTGCCAGCAGTTTCTCTTTCGGGGATGGGAACACTGAAGCTTTCTTT
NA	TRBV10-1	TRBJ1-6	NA	CARLNSPLHF	TGCGCCAGACTGAATTCACCCCTCCACTTT
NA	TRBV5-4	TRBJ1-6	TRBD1	CASSSMTGRGSPLHF	TGTGCCAGCAGCTCGATGACAGGGAGAGGTTCACCCCTCCACTTT
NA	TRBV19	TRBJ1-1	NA	CVSIGETEAFF	TGTGTCAGTATTGGGGAGACTGAAGCTTTCTTT
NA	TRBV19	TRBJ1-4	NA	CASSIERSDEKLFF	TGTGCCAGTAGTATAGAACGCAGCGATGAAAAACTGTTTTTT
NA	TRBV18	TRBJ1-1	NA	CASTTRRQAHRNTEAFF	TGTGCCAGCACCACCAGGCGACAGGCACATAGGAACACTGAAGCTTTCTTT
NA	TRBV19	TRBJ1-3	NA	CASSNSPDSGNTIYF	TGTGCCAGTAGTAACAGCCCCGACTCTGGAAACACCATATATTTT
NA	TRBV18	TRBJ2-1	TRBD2	CASSRGGSYNEQFF	TGTGCCAGCTCACGGGGGGGCTCCTACAATGAGCAGTTCTTC
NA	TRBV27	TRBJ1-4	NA	CASSRGGANEKLFF	TGTGCCAGCTCACGGGGAGGGGCTAATGAAAAACTGTTTTTT
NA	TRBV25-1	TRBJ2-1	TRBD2	CASSEAGREFPEQFF	TGTGCCAGCAGTGAAGCCGGGCGGGAGTTCCCTGAGCAGTTCTTC
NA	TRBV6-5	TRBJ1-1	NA	CAINRGIVNTEAFF	TGTGCTATTAACCGGGGGATAGTGAACACTGAAGCTTTCTTT
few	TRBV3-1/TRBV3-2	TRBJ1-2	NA	CASSQMAGAGYGYTF	TGTGCCAGCAGCCAAATGGCAGGGGCCGGGTATGGCTACACCTTC
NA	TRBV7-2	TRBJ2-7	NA	CASSQLISQFYEQYF	TGTGCCAGCAGCCAGCTTATTAGCCAGTTCTACGAGCAGTACTTC
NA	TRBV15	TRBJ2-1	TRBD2	CATSRSGTSGINEQFF	TGTGCCACCAGCAGGTCCGGGACTAGCGGGATCAATGAGCAGTTCTTC
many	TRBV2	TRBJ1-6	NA	CASSDGPGYNSPLHF	TGTGCCAGCAGTGACGGTCCGGGGTATAATTCACCCCTCCACTTT
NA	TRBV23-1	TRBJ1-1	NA	CASARGGANTEAFF	TGCGCCAGCGCCCGGGGGGGCGCGAACACTGAAGCTTTCTTT